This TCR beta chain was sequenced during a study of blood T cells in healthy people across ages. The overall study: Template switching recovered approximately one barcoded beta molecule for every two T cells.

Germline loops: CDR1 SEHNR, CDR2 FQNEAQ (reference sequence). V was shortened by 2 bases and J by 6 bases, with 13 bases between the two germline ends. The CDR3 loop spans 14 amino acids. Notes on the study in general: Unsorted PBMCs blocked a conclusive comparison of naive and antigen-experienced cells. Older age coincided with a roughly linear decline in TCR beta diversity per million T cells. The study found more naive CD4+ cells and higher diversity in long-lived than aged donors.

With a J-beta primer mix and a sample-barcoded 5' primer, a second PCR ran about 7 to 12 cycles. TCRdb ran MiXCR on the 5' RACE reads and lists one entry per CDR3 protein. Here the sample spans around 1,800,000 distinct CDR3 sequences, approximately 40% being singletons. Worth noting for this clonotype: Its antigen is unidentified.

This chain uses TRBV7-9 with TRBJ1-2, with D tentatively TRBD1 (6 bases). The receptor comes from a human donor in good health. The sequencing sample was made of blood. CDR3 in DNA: TGTGCCAGCAGCTTAACGACAGGAATGGATGGCTACACCTTC. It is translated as CASSLTTGMDGYTF.